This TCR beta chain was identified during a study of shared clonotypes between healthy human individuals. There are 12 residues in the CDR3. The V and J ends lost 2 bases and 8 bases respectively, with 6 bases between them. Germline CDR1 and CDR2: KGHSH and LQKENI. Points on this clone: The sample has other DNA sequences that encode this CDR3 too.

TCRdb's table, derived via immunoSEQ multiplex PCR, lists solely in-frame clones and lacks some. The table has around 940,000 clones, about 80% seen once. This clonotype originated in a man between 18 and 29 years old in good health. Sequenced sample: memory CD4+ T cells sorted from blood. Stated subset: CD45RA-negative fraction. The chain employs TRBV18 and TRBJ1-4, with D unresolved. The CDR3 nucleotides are TGTGCCAGCTCACCAGGGAACGAAAAACTGTTTTTT. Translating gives CASSPGNEKLFF.